Each of the 21 T cell receptor beta chains below was sequenced from the same sample in a study of blood T cell repertoires in COVID-19. Data came from immunoSEQ multiplex PCR; TCRdb stores just in-frame clones and leaves some out. The sample includes 84,000 or so clones, roughly 80% seen only once; the top ten take 12%. Input material: peripheral blood. Source of these receptors: a woman aged 40 to 55 with active or convalescent COVID-19.

By share, this clone ranks as medium-sized. The chain couples TRBV6-4 to TRBJ2-3; 11 bases are a match to TRBD2. Germline lookup yields CDR1 MRHNA and CDR2 SNTAGT. V was pared by 4 bases and J by 2 bases, with 5 bases of the junction left unmatched. The CDR3 is made up of 16 amino acids. The DNA of the CDR3 is TGTGCCAGCAGTGTTGCTAGCGGGGGGAACACAGATACGCAGTATTTT. Translating gives CASSVASGGNTDTQYF.

J is TRBJ2-3 and V is TRBV29-1; no clear D. The CDR3 length is 13 residues. The germline gives CDR1 SQVTM, CDR2 ANQGSEA. Between the trimmed V and J ends, which lost 4 bases and 6 bases, there was a span of 14 bases. CDR3 bases: TGCAGCGTTGTGTTAGTCGTGCTGGATACGCAGTATTTT. Encoded protein: CSVVLVVLDTQYF.

The J gene is TRBJ1-6, the V gene TRBV5-1; D is ambiguous. Germline CDR1 and CDR2: SGHRS and YFSETQ. V was trimmed by 3 bases and J by 0 bases, leaving 10 bases between them. The CDR3 has 16 residues. In DNA form, the CDR3 reads TGCGCCAGCAGCTCCCGGGAGAGCTCCTATAATTCACCCCTCCACTTT. Translation gives CASSSRESSYNSPLHF. The full variable domain, rest sourced from reference TRBV5-1 and TRBJ1-6, is KAGVTQTPRYLIKTRGQQVTLSCSPISGHRSVSWYQQTPGQGLQFLFEYFSETQRNKGNFPGRFSGRQFSNSRSEMNVSTLELGDSALYLCASSSRESSYNSPLHFGNGTRLTVT.

This sequence joins TRBV6-5 and TRBJ1-5; 7 bases are shared with TRBD1. The CDR3 has 12 amino acids. Germline loops: CDR1 MNHEY, CDR2 SVGAGI. With 7 bases clipped from V and 13 bases from J, the junction kept 10 bases outside the gene matches. The CDR3 DNA reads as TGTGCCAGCAATCAACCTGGACAGGTTCAGCATTTT. Translating it yields CASNQPGQVQHF.

The rearrangement uses TRBV15 and TRBJ2-7; the D gene is possibly TRBD2 (5 bases). With 0 bases removed from V and 5 bases from J, the gap between germline ends came to 11 bases. CDR1 and CDR2 from the germline V gene are LNHNV and YYDKDF (reference sequence). This CDR3 is built from 14 residues. In DNA, the CDR3 is TGTGCCACCAGCAGAGATCCTAGCCCGGACGAGCAGTACTTC. This translates into CATSRDPSPDEQYF.

J is TRBJ2-2 and V is TRBV27; weak D call: TRBD1 (6 bases). Trimming cost V 1 base and J 4 bases, with 7 bases left between them. This CDR3 region has 14 residues. Germline lookup yields CDR1 MNHEY and CDR2 SMNVEV (reference sequence). CDR3 sequence: CASSLLGGTGELFF. The CDR3 DNA follows: TGTGCCAGCAGTTTATTAGGGGGCACCGGGGAGCTGTTTTTT.

The chain has TRBV5-1 and TRBJ2-2, with D maybe TRBD1 (7 bases). CDR3 length equals 16 residues. The germline V gene encodes CDR1 SGHRS and CDR2 YFSETQ. Deletions cut 4 bases from V and 5 bases from J, with 18 bases between. CDR3 DNA sequence: TGCGCCAGCAGCCTCAGGGGGGCTGCCCTAACCGGGGAGCTGTTTTTT. Translated: CASSLRGAALTGELFF.

In DNA, the CDR3 is TGTGCCAGCAGCGACAGGGGAGGCTACACCTTC. Translated, it gives CASSDRGGYTF. The chain has TRBV12-3 or TRBV12-4 and TRBJ1-2; 8 bases are shared with TRBD1. This CDR3 is built from 11 residues. V gave up 6 bases and J gave up 8 bases; unmatched junction bases: 2.

The chain has TRBV24-1 and TRBJ1-2, with 7 bases matching TRBD1. This CDR3 has 12 amino acids. Looked up from germline, CDR1 is KGHDR and CDR2 is SFDVKD. V dropped 6 bases and J dropped 9; count of bases not matched to a gene: 6. The CDR3, as DNA: TGTGCCACCAGTCGGGACAGCACAAGCTACACCTTC. Its protein product is CATSRDSTSYTF.

The V and J genes are TRBV4-3 and TRBJ1-5, with 11 nucleotides matching TRBD1. Germline loops: CDR1 LGHNA, CDR2 YSLEER. There are 15 residues in the CDR3. V was pared by 4 bases and J by 4 bases, with 3 bases of the junction left unmatched. The CDR3 DNA is TGCGCCAGCAGCCCGGGACAGGGGGAAAATCAGCCCCAGCATTTT. The encoded protein is CASSPGQGENQPQHF.

The CDR3 DNA reads TGTGCCAGCAGTTTATTTGGACAGGGATACGAGCAGTACTTC. The encoded protein is CASSLFGQGYEQYF. The chain carries TRBV28 and TRBJ2-7, with 8 bases lining up with TRBD1. This CDR3 region has 14 residues. V was pared by 1 base and J by 4 bases, with 3 bases of the junction left unmatched. CDR1 MDHEN and CDR2 SYDVKM come from the germline V gene.

The genes are TRBV2 and TRBJ2-7, with D possibly TRBD2 on 5 matching bases. Germline V gene data show CDR1 as SNHLY and CDR2 as FYNNEI. V was trimmed by 11 bases and J by 3 bases, leaving 20 bases between them. The CDR3 spans 14 residues. The CDR3 sequence is CASLPREEGYEQYF. CDR3 in DNA: TGTGCCTCTCTCCCCCGGGAAGAGGGCTACGAGCAGTACTTC. Based on the CDR3 plus reference TRBV2 and TRBJ2-7, the full variable domain is EPEVTQTPSHQVTQMGQEVILRCVPISNHLYFYWYRQILGQKVEFLVSFYNNEISEKSEIFDDQFSVERPDGSNFTLKIRSTKLEDSAMYFCASLPREEGYEQYFGPGTRLTVT.

V and J are TRBV4-1 and TRBJ2-6, with TRBD2 matching over 11 bases. Germline CDR1 reads MGHRA; CDR2 reads YSYEKL. The CDR3 runs 21 residues. V trimming: 4 bases; J trimming: 0 bases; junction bases outside the gene matches: 14. In nucleotides, the CDR3 is TGCGCCAGCAGCCCGAAGAGTAACCTAGCGGGAGGTTCCTCTGGGGCCAACGTCCTGACTTTC. This translates into CASSPKSNLAGGSSGANVLTF.

The rearrangement links TRBV5-4 to TRBJ1-2; D may be TRBD1 (5 bases). Trimming removed 2 bases at V and 7 bases at J, with 12 bases between. The CDR3 contains 13 residues. From germline, CDR1 is SGHNT and CDR2 YYREEE (reference sequence). For the CDR3, the DNA is TGTGCCAGCAGCTTCGGGGGGACCTCTGGCTACACCTTC. As protein: CASSFGGTSGYTF.

The rearrangement links TRBV6-6 to TRBJ2-2; 7 nucleotides align to TRBD1. With V trimmed by 2 bases and J by 4 bases, 4 bases remained unmatched. The CDR3 extends over 15 amino acids. CDR1 is MNHNY and CDR2 is SVGAGI in the germline V gene (reference sequence). The DNA of the CDR3 is TGTGCCAGCAGTTACCGGGACAGACTCACCGGGGAGCTGTTTTTT. The encoded protein is CASSYRDRLTGELFF.

The chain uses TRBV19 and TRBJ1-2; the match to TRBD1 covers 10 bases. V trimming: 9 bases; J trimming: 7 bases; junction bases outside the gene matches: 8. CDR1 and CDR2 from the germline V gene are LNHDA and SQIVND (reference sequence). CDR3 length: 13 amino acids. CDR3 in DNA: TGTGCCAGCCGCCCCGGGACAGGGGCTGGCTACACCTTC. This codes for CASRPGTGAGYTF.

This clone was observed once. The chain links TRBV28 to TRBJ1-4, with a possible D match to TRBD1 (5 bases). V lost 3 bases to trimming and J lost 8 bases, with 13 bases between them. Per the germline V gene, CDR1 is MDHEN and CDR2 is SYDVKM. This CDR3 has 14 residues. The CDR3 spells CASSLYRSDEKLFF. The CDR3 DNA sequence: TGTGCCAGCAGTTTGTACAGGTCCGACGAAAAACTGTTTTTT.

This chain joins TRBV20-1 and TRBJ1-2; the D gene is possibly TRBD1 (5 bases). V lost 3 bases to trimming and J lost 12 bases, with 14 bases between them. CDR1 DFQATT and CDR2 SNEGSKA come from the germline V gene (reference sequence). CDR3 length equals 11 residues. CDR3 protein: CSASFFREDTF. The CDR3 DNA reads TGCAGTGCTAGCTTCTTCAGGGAAGACACCTTC.

The CDR3 DNA sequence: TGTGCCAGCAGCCAAGTTAGGCGGGGGGAGAGCAATGAGCAGTTCTTC. It specifies CASSQVRRGESNEQFF. This chain joins TRBV3-1 (or the pseudogene TRBV3-2) and TRBJ2-1; 8 bases are a match to TRBD2. V shed 1 base, J shed 6 bases, and the junction held 8 bases outside the gene matches. This CDR3 contains 16 residues. Germline CDR1 LGHDT, CDR2 YNNKEL (reference sequence).

J is TRBJ2-2 and V is TRBV5-1; D perhaps matches TRBD1 (6 bases). Germline CDR1 SGHRS, CDR2 YFSETQ. Trimming took 4 bases from V and 6 from J, leaving 22 bases between them. This CDR3 is 17 amino acids long. The CDR3 region has the DNA TGCGCCAGCAGCCTCGGGACAAACGGTCTTATGGCCGGGGAGCTGTTTTTT. This translates into CASSLGTNGLMAGELFF. The full variable domain, its missing parts supplied by reference TRBV5-1 and TRBJ2-2, is KAGVTQTPRYLIKTRGQQVTLSCSPISGHRSVSWYQQTPGQGLQFLFEYFSETQRNKGNFPGRFSGRQFSNSRSEMNVSTLELGDSALYLCASSLGTNGLMAGELFFGEGSRLTVL.

The chain has TRBV9 and TRBJ1-1; D unresolved. Germline-derived CDR1 and CDR2 are SGDLS and YYNGEE. Between the trimmed V and J ends, which lost 0 bases and 0 bases, there was a span of 15 bases. This CDR3 contains 17 residues. CDR3 nucleotides: TGTGCCAGCAGCGTAGGGGGAGGATGGCGTATGAACACTGAAGCTTTCTTT. Translation gives CASSVGGGWRMNTEAFF.